These 12 T cell receptor beta chains were sequenced from one sample in a study of T-cell reconstitution after alpha-beta-depleted transplantation in children. Unique molecular identifiers were used to barcode this TCRbeta library. TCRdb recomputed calls from the PCR reads with MiXCR, one row per CDR3 protein. There are nearly 400,000 distinct CDR3 sequences in the sample; around 21% occur only once, and about 3.8% lies in the top ten. The specimen was PBMCs from the stem cell graft donor, collected from the stem cell graft. The receptor source for this set is a human donor who donated a stem cell graft to a child with acute myeloid leukemia.

This clonotype was observed a few times. The chain links TRBV12-3 or TRBV12-4 to TRBJ2-1; the D gene is possibly TRBD2 (5 bases). This CDR3 is 13 amino acids long. Trimming took off 3 bases at V and 4 bases at J, with 7 bases between the two ends. CDR3 protein: CASSLKRYNEQFF. Here the CDR3 DNA reads TGTGCCAGCAGTTTGAAGCGGTACAATGAGCAGTTCTTC.

Comments on this clonotype: One end of the junction fails to match germline, which may point to a read error. This chain connects TRBV3-1 to TRBJ1-5; TRBD1 is a possible D gene (5 bases). The CDR3 spans 12 residues. Per the germline V gene, CDR1 is LGHDT and CDR2 is YNNKEL (reference sequence). CDR3 residues: CASSQRGQPEHF. In nucleotides, the CDR3 is TGTGCCAGCAGCCAAAGGGGTCAGCCCGAGCATTTT.

This clonotype appeared a few times. The chain uses TRBV12-3 or TRBV12-4 and TRBJ1-1; 7 bases align to TRBD1. CDR3 length: 14 amino acids. The trim removed 6 bases at V and 3 bases at J, leaving 7 bases unmatched. CDR3 DNA: TGTGCCAGCAGGCCCGGACAGGCCTACACTGAAGCTTTCTTT. Translation gives CASRPGQAYTEAFF.

This chain links TRBV4-2 with TRBJ1-5; weak D call: TRBD1 (5 bases). The V end was cut by 0 bases, the J end by 4 bases, with 13 bases between. Germline lookup yields CDR1 LGHNA and CDR2 YNFKEQ. The length of the CDR3 is 16 residues. CDR3: CASSQDRDRENQPQHF. The DNA for the CDR3 is TGTGCCAGCAGCCAAGATCGCGACAGAGAAAATCAGCCCCAGCATTTT.

Written as DNA, the CDR3 is TGTGCCAGCAAGATTAGCGCACGCGGACTAGCGGGGACCAATGAGCAGTTCTTC. Protein sequence: CASKISARGLAGTNEQFF. This chain uses TRBV12-3 or TRBV12-4 with TRBJ2-1, with 12 bases identical to TRBD2. V gave up 7 bases and J gave up 6 bases; unmatched junction bases: 16. This CDR3 spans 18 amino acids.

The chain carries TRBV6-5 and TRBJ1-2; possibly TRBD1 for D (5 bases). The CDR3 runs 14 residues. In germline, CDR1 is MNHEY, CDR2 SVGAGI. V was pared by 0 bases and J by 6 bases, with 11 bases between. CDR3 protein: CASSYSYRLDGYTF. In nucleotides, the CDR3 is TGTGCCAGCAGTTACTCGTACAGGCTGGATGGCTACACCTTC.

The V call is TRBV7-8, the J call TRBJ2-1; 13 bases are a match to TRBD2. V gave up 1 base and J gave up 10 bases; unmatched junction bases: 7. Germline V lookup: CDR1 SGHVS, CDR2 FQNEAQ. CDR3 size: 16 residues. The CDR3 spells CASSLEGLAGEGEQFF. As DNA, the CDR3 is TGTGCCAGCAGCTTAGAAGGACTAGCGGGAGAGGGAGAGCAGTTCTTC.

The genes are TRBV6-5 and TRBJ2-2, with TRBD1 matching over 8 bases. Germline loops: CDR1 MNHEY, CDR2 SVGAGI. This CDR3 region has 16 residues. Unmatched junction bases numbered 8, after V lost 2 bases and J lost 6 bases. The CDR3 nucleotides are TGTGCCAGCAGTTACCGACGGACAGGGAGGCCCGGGGAGCTGTTTTTT. Residues: CASSYRRTGRPGELFF.

This clonotype was seen at least ten times. The rearrangement uses TRBV20-1 and TRBJ2-5, with a tentative D call TRBD2 (6 bases). The CDR3 consists of 14 residues. Germline assignment: CDR1 DFQATT and CDR2 SNEGSKA (reference sequence). V shed 5 bases and J shed 5 bases, with 18 bases lying between them. CDR3 sequence reads: CSAFLEGVGETQYF. The CDR3, as DNA: TGCAGTGCTTTCCTGGAGGGAGTAGGGGAGACCCAGTACTTC.

The chain links TRBV20-1 to TRBJ1-6, with a weak D call TRBD1 (6 bases). The CDR3 runs to 15 residues. Trimming left V 6 bases short and J 5 bases short, with 17 bases between. From germline, CDR1 is DFQATT and CDR2 SNEGSKA (reference sequence). This chain's CDR3 is CSAPGGRGNNSPLHF. The CDR3 DNA reads as TGCAGTGCCCCTGGGGGCAGGGGTAATAATTCACCCCTCCACTTT.

The chain is built from TRBV2 and TRBJ2-1, with 8 bases matching TRBD2. The V gene's germline CDR1 is SNHLY and CDR2 FYNNEI. This CDR3 region has 16 residues. The ends lost 4 bases at V and 1 base at J; junction bases unmatched: 6. For the CDR3, the DNA is TGTGCCAGCAGTGGTTGGCGGGAGGAGTCCTACAATGAGCAGTTCTTC. Translated: CASSGWREESYNEQFF.

The CDR3 here is CAILPWDGPEAFF. In DNA form, the CDR3 reads TGTGCCATCCTACCCTGGGACGGACCCGAAGCTTTCTTT. The chain employs TRBV12-3 or TRBV12-4 and TRBJ1-1; tentative D call: TRBD1 (5 bases). The V gene lost 10 bases and the J gene lost 8 bases, with 20 bases spanning the gap. CDR3 length: 13 amino acids.